The 26 T cell receptor beta chains presented below share a single source sample, sequenced in a study of blood T cell repertoires in COVID-19. The table came from immunoSEQ multiplex PCR; TCRdb's copy has only in-frame clones and leaves some out. The table has around 53,000 clones, around nine tenths seen once. The sample comprised peripheral blood. The receptors stem from a man aged 50 to 59 with acute or convalescent COVID-19.

V is TRBV30 and J is TRBJ1-5; D might be TRBD1 (6 bases). This CDR3 region has 16 residues. V lost 3 bases, J lost 2 bases, and 17 bases lay in between. The germline V gene encodes CDR1 GTSNPN and CDR2 SVGIG (reference sequence). In nucleotides, the CDR3 is TGTGCCTGGAGAGAAGTGGGGGCAAGAGGCAATCAGCCCCAGCATTTT. Translation: CAWREVGARGNQPQHF.

This chain joins TRBV15 and TRBJ1-1; D uncertain. V was cut by 0 bases and J by 1 base, with 18 bases left in between. The CDR3 is 18 residues long. The germline CDR1 and CDR2 sequences are LNHNV and YYDKDF (reference sequence). The CDR3 protein is CATSRDLYTVGENTEAFF. The DNA for the CDR3 is TGTGCCACCAGCAGAGACCTATACACAGTGGGTGAGAACACTGAAGCTTTCTTT.

The rearrangement links TRBV7-9 to TRBJ2-5, with D perhaps matching TRBD2 (7 bases). V was cut by 5 bases and J by 3 bases, with 13 bases left in between. This CDR3 comprises 14 residues. CDR1 and CDR2 from the germline V gene are SEHNR and FQNEAQ (reference sequence). CDR3 nucleotides: TGTGCCAGCAGCCTCACGGGGGGCGAAGAGACCCAGTACTTC. Translated: CASSLTGGEETQYF.

This chain links TRBV29-1 with TRBJ2-5, with a weak D call TRBD1 (5 bases). CDR1 and CDR2 (germline): SQVTM, ANQGSEA. The V end lost 8 bases, the J end lost 1 base, and 14 bases lay between the germline ends. The CDR3 has 13 residues. The CDR3 sequence: CSFLWGSQETQYF. The CDR3 coding sequence is TGCAGCTTCCTGTGGGGCAGCCAAGAGACCCAGTACTTC.

V is TRBV19 and J is TRBJ2-3; perhaps TRBD1 as D (6 bases). The V end lost 0 bases, the J end lost 3 bases, and 13 bases lay between the germline ends. This CDR3 has 16 residues. CDR1 and CDR2 (germline): LNHDA, SQIVND (reference sequence). The CDR3 loop is CASSIEPGERTDTQYF. The CDR3 DNA reads TGTGCCAGTAGTATAGAGCCAGGGGAGAGGACAGATACGCAGTATTTT.

The chain has TRBV29-1 and TRBJ1-1, with a weak D call TRBD1 (5 bases). Germline CDR1 reads SQVTM; CDR2 reads ANQGSEA. Trimming pared 5 bases from V and 5 bases from J, leaving 12 bases between. The CDR3 sequence is 12 residues long. CDR3 residues: CSVSGGGTEAFF. CDR3 coding DNA: TGCAGCGTTTCGGGGGGAGGTACTGAAGCTTTCTTT.

V gene TRBV11-3 combines with J gene TRBJ2-1, with 15 bases identical to TRBD2. Trimming took 5 bases from V and 12 from J; bases not matched to a gene: 2. CDR3 size: 13 residues. CDR1 and CDR2 (germline): SGHNT, YENEEA. The CDR3 is CASSRGLAGGQFF. In DNA, the CDR3 is TGTGCCAGCAGCCGGGGACTAGCGGGGGGGCAGTTCTTC.

V gene TRBV18 combines with J gene TRBJ1-6; 7 positions match TRBD1. CDR1 and CDR2 from the germline V gene are KGHSH and LQKENI. This CDR3 has 15 residues. With V trimmed by 3 bases and J by 7 bases, 6 bases remained unmatched. CDR3 in amino acids: CASSPLTGQNSPLHF. The CDR3 DNA is TGTGCCAGCTCACCCCTGACAGGGCAGAATTCACCCCTCCACTTT. The entire variable domain, with the rest obtained from reference TRBV18 and TRBJ1-6, is as follows: NAGVMQNPRHLVRRRGQEARLRCSPMKGHSHVYWYRQLPEEGLKFMVYLQKENIIDESGMPKERFSAEFPKEGPSILRIQQVVRGDSAAYFCASSPLTGQNSPLHFGNGTRLTVT.

This rearrangement joins TRBV2 to TRBJ2-3; D may be TRBD2 (6 bases). The CDR3 sequence is 18 residues long. V lost 4 bases and J lost 0, with 20 bases in between. Germline values: CDR1 SNHLY, CDR2 FYNNEI. CDR3 sequence (DNA): TGTGCCAGCAGTGTACTAGCCGAGCGCCAGTGGAGCACAGATACGCAGTATTTT. This encodes CASSVLAERQWSTDTQYF. Supplemented by reference TRBV2 and TRBJ2-3, the full variable domain reads EPEVTQTPSHQVTQMGQEVILRCVPISNHLYFYWYRQILGQKVEFLVSFYNNEISEKSEIFDDQFSVERPDGSNFTLKIRSTKLEDSAMYFCASSVLAERQWSTDTQYFGPGTRLTVL.

This clone was seen just once. The CDR3 spells CASSIRGLGGTGELFF. For the CDR3, the DNA is TGTGCCAGTAGTATTAGGGGACTGGGGGGCACCGGGGAGCTGTTTTTT. J is TRBJ2-2 and V is TRBV19; maybe TRBD2 (6 bases). CDR3 size: 16 residues. Trimming stripped 3 bases from V and 4 bases from J, with 15 bases between. In germline, CDR1 is LNHDA, CDR2 SQIVND (reference sequence).

This clone has just one count. The chain joins TRBV9 to TRBJ1-1; 8 bases align to TRBD1. This CDR3 has 16 amino acids. Germline CDR1 reads SGDLS; CDR2 reads YYNGEE. The V segment lost 1 base and the J segment 0 bases; nucleotides outside the gene matches: 5. The CDR3 region is CASSVTGGNMNTEAFF. CDR3 DNA: TGTGCCAGCAGCGTAACAGGGGGTAACATGAACACTGAAGCTTTCTTT.

The chain joins TRBV29-1 to TRBJ2-7, with D possibly TRBD1 on 6 matching bases. Germline values: CDR1 SQVTM, CDR2 ANQGSEA. The CDR3 totals 13 residues. The V gene lost 4 bases and the J gene lost 5 bases, with 15 bases spanning the gap. CDR3 region: CSVGGPSLDEQYF. Here the CDR3 DNA reads TGCAGCGTTGGGGGGCCTTCTCTAGACGAGCAGTACTTC.

Only one count was recorded for this clone. The genes are TRBV14 and TRBJ1-6; TRBD1 might be the D (5 bases). CDR1 is SGHDN and CDR2 is FVKESK in the germline V gene. The CDR3 extends over 16 amino acids. Trimming cost V 1 base and J 7 bases, with 14 bases left between them. CDR3 protein: CASSQAAGYFNSPLHF. The CDR3 bases are TGTGCCAGCAGCCAAGCGGCAGGGTATTTCAATTCACCCCTCCACTTT.

The CDR3 coding sequence is TGTGCCAGTAGTAGAACCGGGACAGGGATTGACAGCAATCAGCCCCAGCATTTT. This sequence encodes CASSRTGTGIDSNQPQHF. The chain carries TRBV19 and TRBJ1-5; 9 positions agree with TRBD1. The CDR3 loop spans 18 amino acids. The V gene's germline CDR1 is LNHDA and CDR2 SQIVND (reference sequence). The trim removed 4 bases at V and 1 base at J, leaving 11 bases unmatched.

The V gene is TRBV7-8, the J gene TRBJ2-3; D may be TRBD1 (6 bases). Trimming removed 1 base at V and 3 bases at J, with 11 bases between. This CDR3 is 15 amino acids long. Germline CDR1 is SGHVS and CDR2 is FQNEAQ. CDR3 loop: CASSLVLTGTDTQYF. DNA for the CDR3: TGTGCCAGCAGCTTAGTGCTCACAGGGACAGATACGCAGTATTTT.

The V and J genes are TRBV28 and TRBJ1-2; D gene unclear. The CDR3 is 14 residues long. V lost 3 bases and J lost 2, with 10 bases in between. The V gene's germline CDR1 is MDHEN and CDR2 SYDVKM. The CDR3 DNA is TGTGCCAGCAGTTTGCCATCTCAGAACTATGGCTACACCTTC. This gives the protein CASSLPSQNYGYTF.

This chain links TRBV3-1 (or the pseudogene TRBV3-2) with TRBJ2-3; possible D gene TRBD1, 6 bases. The CDR3 extends over 13 amino acids. Trimming stripped 0 bases from V and 5 bases from J, with 6 bases between. The germline V gene has CDR1 LGHDT and CDR2 YNNKEL (reference sequence). The CDR3 loop is CASSQEGGDTQYF. Written as DNA, the CDR3 is TGTGCCAGCAGCCAAGAAGGGGGAGATACGCAGTATTTT.

The rearrangement links TRBV9 to TRBJ2-7, with 10 bases fitting TRBD1. CDR3 length: 15 residues. The V gene end was trimmed by 3 bases and the J gene end by 2 bases; junction bases not matched to a gene: 5. CDR1 is SGDLS and CDR2 is YYNGEE in the germline V gene. In DNA form, the CDR3 reads TGTGCCAGCAGCGATTACGGACAGGGGGCCTACGAGCAGTACTTC. As protein: CASSDYGQGAYEQYF.

The count of this clone is one. This chain uses TRBV11-2 with TRBJ2-3; no clear D gene. The CDR3 consists of 16 residues. V shed 7 bases and J shed 4 bases, with 21 bases lying between them. CDR1 and CDR2 from the germline V gene are SGHAT and FQNNGV. The CDR3: CASTPRETPRPDTQYF. The DNA for the CDR3 is TGTGCCAGCACCCCCCGCGAGACGCCCAGGCCAGATACGCAGTATTTT.

The V and J genes are TRBV7-3 and TRBJ2-5; possibly TRBD2 for D (5 bases). The CDR3 has 14 residues. V gave up 5 bases and J gave up 5 bases, with 15 bases separating them. Germline assignment: CDR1 SGHTA and CDR2 FQGTGA. As DNA, the CDR3 is TGTGCCAGCAGCCCCTCGGGAAGACGGGAGACCCAGTACTTC. It is translated as CASSPSGRRETQYF. Supplemented by reference TRBV7-3 and TRBJ2-5, the full variable domain reads GAGVSQTPSNKVTEKGKYVELRCDPISGHTALYWYRQSLGQGPEFLIYFQGTGAADDSGLPNDRFFAVRPEGSVSTLKIQRTERGDSAVYLCASSPSGRRETQYFGPGTRLLVL.

The rearrangement uses TRBV30 and TRBJ2-7, with TRBD1 identical over 7 bases. V was pared by 5 bases and J by 2 bases, with 6 bases of the junction left unmatched. This CDR3 region has 13 residues. Germline V gene sequence: CDR1 GTSNPN, CDR2 SVGIG (reference sequence). The CDR3 region has the DNA TGTGCCTGGGCTTTGACAGGGACCTACGAGCAGTACTTC. Translated: CAWALTGTYEQYF.

This clone was seen a few times. The chain joins TRBV19 to TRBJ2-7, with a tentative D call TRBD1 (5 bases). The CDR3 covers 14 residues. With 3 bases removed from V and 9 bases from J, the gap between germline ends came to 18 bases. Germline V lookup: CDR1 LNHDA, CDR2 SQIVND (reference sequence). The CDR3 reads CASSIGPGLVGQYF. For the CDR3, the DNA is TGTGCCAGTAGTATCGGTCCAGGGTTGGTTGGGCAGTACTTC.

In its sample, this clone was seen a few times. The chain links TRBV3-1 (or the pseudogene TRBV3-2) to TRBJ1-2, with unresolved D. The V gene's germline CDR1 is LGHDT and CDR2 YNNKEL (reference sequence). V was clipped by 5 bases and J by 4 bases, with 8 bases between them. The CDR3 totals 12 residues. Here the CDR3 reads CASSATSYGYTF. The CDR3 DNA reads TGTGCCAGCAGCGCCACTAGCTATGGCTACACCTTC.

CDR3 bases: TGTGCCAGCTCACCGGGGACAGGCGCAAATTCACCCCTCCACTTT. This sequence encodes CASSPGTGANSPLHF. The chain joins TRBV18 to TRBJ1-6; 8 bases line up with TRBD1. Germline trimming cut 3 bases from V and 7 bases from J; bases unmatched to any gene: 5. Per the germline V gene, CDR1 is KGHSH and CDR2 is LQKENI. The CDR3 loop spans 15 amino acids.

This sequence joins TRBV10-1 and TRBJ1-1, with 7 bases that match TRBD1. Per germline, CDR1 WNHNN and CDR2 SYGVQD (reference sequence). This CDR3 spans 14 amino acids. Losses at the gene ends were 6 bases for V and 1 base for J; bases not matched to a gene: 5. CDR3 coding DNA: TGCGCCAGCAGGGGGGACAGTGAGAACACTGAAGCTTTCTTT. This sequence encodes CASRGDSENTEAFF.

This clone appeared once. The chain has TRBV12-5 and TRBJ1-1; D is perhaps TRBD1 (6 bases). The germline CDR1 and CDR2 sequences are LGHNT and FRNRAP. This CDR3 spans 16 amino acids. V lost 1 base to trimming and J lost 2 bases, with 14 bases between them. CDR3 DNA: TGTGCTAGTGGTTTGGGCTACTCGGGGACAAACACTGAAGCTTTCTTT. Translation: CASGLGYSGTNTEAFF.